This T cell receptor (beta chain) was recovered during a study of blood T cell repertoires in COVID-19 (dated by TCRdb to the early 2020s). For context, the study as a whole: Samples from collaborators originated in the United States, Italy and Spain and spanned both the acute and convalescent phases of COVID-19. Nearly every sample came with metadata listing a de-identified subject ID, COVID-19 status, age in years and sex. Samples came from the ongoing ImmuneRACE study (first 160 participants) plus 1,254 subjects from 6 global collaborators. Deeply sampled blood TCRbeta repertoires from subjects exposed to, actively infected with, or recovered from COVID-19 were included in the dataset. The material from the prospective study consisted of cDNA or gDNA derived from T cells, B-cell-depleted T cells, or PBMCs. The repertoires were made available in a free public database intended to serve as a resource for research on the immune response to SARS-CoV-2. Where available, HLA class I and class II types were obtained from metadata supplied by the sample provider rather than from assay-based typing. General conclusions and limits of the study: How much clinical and demographic metadata was included differed by source and by participant, and the metadata was provided uncurated.

This clone has a single count. The clone's antigen remains unknown. Qualities for individual bases were not recorded, and no much larger clone is one base off. Taken from the germline V gene, the CDR1 and CDR2 loops are SQVTM and ANQGSEA. The CDR3 contains 16 residues, cysteine and phenylalanine counted. Only the CDR3 DNA is retained, 48 bases long and in frame from the first base. V and J are trimmed by 0 bases and 8 bases, and the gene matches miss 15 bases of the junction. In the prospective study, participants were 18 to 89 years old, resided in approximately 22 geographic areas of the United States, and were enrolled through a virtual design. In the prospective study, cohorts were assigned on the basis of participant-reported clinical history obtained from a screening survey and a study questionnaire. Recovered participants in ImmuneRACE Cohort 3 were defined by two consecutive negative NP/OP PCR tests, clearance by a healthcare professional, or resolution of symptoms. Each participant in the prospective study had whole blood, serum and a nasopharyngeal or oropharyngeal swab collected by mobile phlebotomists. Participants in the prospective study had the option to provide additional blood draws and questionnaires over a 2-month period. Blood samples from the prospective study were shipped frozen or at room temperature prior to DNA extraction.

The immunoSEQ Assay, a bias-controlled multiplex PCR, was used to amplify TCRbeta CDR3 regions from genomic DNA. The published analysis was carried out like this. The number of nucleated cells in each sample was estimated by amplification of reference gene primers within the assay. Sequence reads were collapsed and filtered to measure the absolute abundance of every unique TCRbeta CDR3 rearrangement. Productive Simpson clonality was computed per sample as the square root of Simpson's diversity index over productive rearrangements. TCRdb's version of the immuneACCESS table is confined to in-frame rearrangements and falls short of the full clone set. An unresolved V gene accounts for under half of the shortfall where checked; the remainder is of unknown origin. V and J calls and clone size come straight from that table; D and trimming were deduced from the DNA. The sample includes 300,000 to 450,000 clones, with roughly 86% observed a single time. The ten largest account for 1% to 1.5% of the sample.

The TCR sequence derives from a man aged 25-40 years who had recovered from COVID-19. The sample consisted of PBMCs or T cells enriched from blood (not recorded which). The sequence joins TRBV29-1 to TRBJ1-2; TRBD1 matches 7 bases in the middle. The CDR3: CSVEDLGTGVLWGYTF. The nucleotides read TGCAGCGTTGAAGATCTGGGAACAGGGGTATTATGGGGCTACACCTTC.